This entry concerns a single TCR beta chain. This clonotype was found many times. Its antigen has not been determined. Per-nucleotide qualities are absent, and no much larger clonotype sits a single base away. The CDR3 measures 11 amino acids from cysteine to phenylalanine. Only the CDR3 DNA is retained, 33 bases long and in frame from the first base. From the germline V gene, CDR1 is SNHLY and CDR2 is FYNNEI. V gives up 3 bases and J gives up 5 bases, and the segment between their germline ends measures 4 bases. This specimen comes from a study of regulatory T cells in long-lasting Graves disease (dated by TCRdb to the early 2020s). The study in broad terms: Persistent Graves' disease was defined as antithyroid drug treatment for over 5 years with persistently positive TSH receptor autoantibodies. Persistent Graves' disease patients in the clinical cohort had taken antithyroid drugs for approximately 10 years on average. This study used TCR sequencing and RNA sequencing of peripheral blood to compare persistent Graves' disease patients against newly diagnosed Graves' disease patients. A total of 35 or so samples were covered by TCR sequencing, comprising some 13 persistent and around 20 newly diagnosed Graves' disease patients. The study was registered as a clinical trial and conducted in China. Broader findings and caveats from the paper: Preferential use of TRBV28, TRBJ1-2 and TRBJ2-5 was observed in persistent disease, whereas TRBV20-1 and TRBJ2-1 were favored in newly diagnosed disease. Persistent Graves' disease patients showed lower TCR Shannon entropy and fewer highly expanded clones than newly diagnosed patients, suggesting clonal expansion. Sequencing and analysis were restricted to the TCR beta chain. Persistent patients shared more public clonotypes among themselves (roughly 2,700) than newly diagnosed patients did (approximately 900). Because the primary lesion, thyroid tissue, could not be accessed, the study looked at peripheral blood alone. The authors acknowledged the small sample size as a limitation that may reduce accuracy.

Library method: multiplex PCR. Sequencing used an Illumina HiSeq 4000. iRepertoire HTBI primers and Arm-PCR amplification of CDR3 regions were used to construct TCR beta libraries. Before sequencing, the PCR products went through gel purification. In the authors' own workflow: Gene usage analysis of CDR3 amino acid clonotypes relied on the roughly 60 TRBV and more than twelve TRBJ segments identified across samples. Filtered high-quality paired reads were merged into contigs using COPE and FqMerger. BLAST was used to align contigs to IMGT TRBV, TRBD and TRBJ reference genes, with CDR3 defined following IMGT. Any clonotype with a frequency above 0.1% was counted as a highly expanded clone. Shannon entropy was used to measure repertoire diversity, and the Gini coefficient was used to measure V-J evenness. Clonotypes shared by more than one individual were considered public. The raw public data were reprocessed by TCRdb itself: fastp quality trimming at Q25, MiXCR clonotype calling, in-frame beta chains only. Identical CDR3 proteins give one entry, which carries the most common genes and DNA. The V and J calls come from TCRdb's annotation, not from the publication. This sample is represented by about 420,000 distinct CDR3 sequences; 23% of them were singletons. Together, the top ten hold over 25% of the sample.

The time point label on this specimen signifies: persistent/refractory GD, antithyroid drugs over 5 years with positive TRAb. RNA was extracted from PBMCs in TRIzol for both TCR sequencing and RNA sequencing. The diagnosis of Graves' disease followed American Thyroid Association guidelines. Recruitment of patients was carried out at an endocrinology department in Xi'an, China. Each patient gave approximately 10 milliliters of peripheral blood, collected in an EDTA anticoagulant tube. Ficoll Paque Plus density gradient separation was used to isolate PBMCs, and no further T cell sorting was done. RNA quality was checked with an Agilent 2100 Bioanalyzer and agarose gel, and concentration with a NanoDrop 2000.

This clonotype was sampled from a female donor with Graves disease. Sequencing was performed on peripheral blood mononuclear cells (PBMCs), taken when the disease was refractory, from a patient treated with antithyroid drugs. The chain employs TRBV2 and TRBJ1-2; the D gene remains uncertain. Here is the DNA: TGTGCCAGCAGTGAGGAGTATGGCTACACCTTC. The translation is CASSEEYGYTF.